These T cell receptor beta chains were read from a single sample in a study of metastatic and nonmetastatic thyroid tumors. TCRdb reprocessed the PCR reads via MiXCR. The data contain about 16,000 clones, about 26% of them singletons. Source material: adjacent normal tissue. Every receptor here comes from a female donor with papillary thyroid cancer or a benign thyroid nodule (not recorded which). Some clones in this sample may be carry-over from other donors' samples. Both conserved end residues are part of each CDR3. D genes are given only for firm matches. The size entry is marked missing in some rows and otherwise reads once, few, many or a size class.

>few|TRBJ1-3|TRBV15|.
TGTGCCACCAGCAGAGATCATGGGAGCTCTGGAAACACCATATATTTT
CATSRDHGSSGNTIYF
>few|TRBJ2-2|TRBV6-5|TRBD2
TGTGCCAGCAGTTACTCACAAGGACTAGCGCTAAACACCGGGGAGCTGTTTTTT
CASSYSQGLALNTGELFF
>.|TRBJ2-3|TRBV12-3/TRBV12-4|TRBD1
TGTGCCAGCAGTTTCGCGGGACAGGGTTCGCAGTATTTT
CASSFAGQGSQYF
>.|TRBJ2-7|TRBV7-3|.
TGTGCCAGCAGCGCCCAGGGGATCGGGTATGAGCAGTACTTC
CASSAQGIGYEQYF
>.|TRBJ2-5|TRBV11-3|.
TGTGCCAGCAGCTTCCAAGGGGCTTCTCCAAGGCCCCAGTACTTC
CASSFQGASPRPQYF
>.|TRBJ2-3|TRBV11-1|TRBD1
TGTGCCAGCATCCTCGGGACAGCCTCAGGAGATTCGCATTATTTT
CASILGTASGDSHYF
>.|TRBJ2-7|TRBV27|.
TGTGCCAGCAGCGAACAGGGATATTCCTACGAGCAGTACTTC
CASSEQGYSYEQYF
>few|TRBJ2-1|TRBV2|.
TGTGCCAGCAGCGGGAGTGACAATGAGCAGTTCTTC
CASSGSDNEQFF
>.|TRBJ2-3|TRBV2|TRBD1
TGTGCCAGCAGTGAGTCGGACAGGGGTACAGATACGCAGTATTTT
CASSESDRGTDTQYF
>.|TRBJ1-3|TRBV11-1|TRBD1
TGTGCCAGCAGCTCACGGACAGGGACCGTCTCTGGAAACACCATATATTTT
CASSSRTGTVSGNTIYF
>few|TRBJ1-1|TRBV6-5|.
TGTGCCAGCAGTTACTGGGGGTCGAGAGCTTTCTTT
CASSYWGSRAFF
>.|TRBJ2-1|TRBV12-3/TRBV12-4|TRBD2
TGTGCCAGCAGTTTAACACTAGCGGAAAATAATGAGCAGTTCTTC
CASSLTLAENNEQFF
>few|TRBJ1-4|TRBV2|.
TGTGCCAGCAGTGAAAACGGGAAACTGTTTTTT
CASSENGKLFF
>.|TRBJ2-1|TRBV20-1|TRBD2
TGCAGTGCCGGTGGGACTAGCGGGAGCGGTGAGCAGTTCTTC
CSAGGTSGSGEQFF
>few|TRBJ1-2|TRBV2|TRBD1
TGTGCCGGCTACAGGGGAAATAACTATGGCTACACCTTC
CAGYRGNNYGYTF
>medium-sized|TRBJ2-1|TRBV7-2|.
TGTGCCAGCAGCTTAGTGGGAGGCGAGCAGTTCTTC
CASSLVGGEQFF
>few|TRBJ2-7|TRBV2|.
TGTGCCAGCAGGAAGGAAAGAGGCTACGAGCAGTACTTC
CASRKERGYEQYF
>few|TRBJ1-1|TRBV10-3|.
TGTGCCATCAGTGAGTCTTTGAACACTGAAGCTTTCTTT
CAISESLNTEAFF
>.|TRBJ2-1|TRBV24-1|.
TGTGCCACCAGTGATTTTTGGGGGAGTAATGAGCAGTTCTTC
CATSDFWGSNEQFF
>few|TRBJ2-7|TRBV11-2|TRBD1
TGTGCCAGCAGCTTCCGGGACAGTCTCTCCTACGAGCAGTACTTC
CASSFRDSLSYEQYF
>few|TRBJ1-5|TRBV6-1|.
TGTGCCAGCAGTGAAGCAGGGCAAGGCAATCAGCCCCAGCATTTT
CASSEAGQGNQPQHF
>.|TRBJ2-3|TRBV5-1|.
TGCGCCGGCACTAACGACGGGACAAAAGGGTCAGATACGCAGTATTTT
CAGTNDGTKGSDTQYF